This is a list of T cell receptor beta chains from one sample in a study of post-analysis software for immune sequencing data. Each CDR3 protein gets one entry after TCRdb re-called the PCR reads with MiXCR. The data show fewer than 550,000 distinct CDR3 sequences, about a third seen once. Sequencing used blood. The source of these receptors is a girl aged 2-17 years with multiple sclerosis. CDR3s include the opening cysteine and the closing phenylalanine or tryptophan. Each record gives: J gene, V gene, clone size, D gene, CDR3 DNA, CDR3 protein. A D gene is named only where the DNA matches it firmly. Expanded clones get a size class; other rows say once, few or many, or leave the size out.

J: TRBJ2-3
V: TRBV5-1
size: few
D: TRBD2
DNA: TGCGCCAGCAGCTGGCCCGGACTAGCGGGGGAGGCAGATACGCAGTATTTT
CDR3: CASSWPGLAGEADTQYF

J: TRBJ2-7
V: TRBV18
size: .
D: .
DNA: TGTGCCAGCTCCTCCGGGGGCCTCTACAATGAGCAGTACTTC
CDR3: CASSSGGLYNEQYF

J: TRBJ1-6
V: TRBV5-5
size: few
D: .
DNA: TGTGCCAGCAGCTTCGGGGGTAGCAGGTATAATTCACCCCTCCACTTT
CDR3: CASSFGGSRYNSPLHF

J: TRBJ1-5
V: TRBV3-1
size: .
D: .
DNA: TGTGCCAGCAGCCAAGGAGGGCTTGGCAATCAGCCCCAGCATTTT
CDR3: CASSQGGLGNQPQHF

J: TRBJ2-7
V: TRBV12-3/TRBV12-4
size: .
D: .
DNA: TGTGCCAGCAGTTTAACCCTCGGGGGCCGAGGTCTTTACGAGCAGTACTTC
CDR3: CASSLTLGGRGLYEQYF

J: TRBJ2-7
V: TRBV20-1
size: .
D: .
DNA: TGCAGTGCGACAGGAGGGGACCCCGAGCAGTACTTC
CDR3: CSATGGDPEQYF

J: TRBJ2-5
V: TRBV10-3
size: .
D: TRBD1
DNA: TGTGCCATCACCGAGGACAGGACCCAAGAGACCCAGTACTTC
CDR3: CAITEDRTQETQYF

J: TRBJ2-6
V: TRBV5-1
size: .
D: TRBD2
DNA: TGCGCCAGCAGCTCCGGACTAGCTGGGGCCAACGTCCTGACTTTC
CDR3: CASSSGLAGANVLTF

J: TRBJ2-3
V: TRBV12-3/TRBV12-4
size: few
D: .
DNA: TGTGCCAGCAGAGGGCCTGGCTTCCGTACGCAGTATTTT
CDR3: CASRGPGFRTQYF

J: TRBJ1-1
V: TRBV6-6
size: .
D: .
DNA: TGTGCCAGCAGTATAGTATCGAACACTGAAGCTTTCTTT
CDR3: CASSIVSNTEAFF

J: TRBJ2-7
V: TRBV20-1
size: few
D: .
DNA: TGCAGTGCTCTCCGCCTAGGAACAGTCCGGGGCCCCTACGAGCAGTACTTC
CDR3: CSALRLGTVRGPYEQYF

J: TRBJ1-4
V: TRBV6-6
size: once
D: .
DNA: TGTGCCAGCAGTTACTCAGGGGAGGCTAATGAAAAACTGTTTTTT
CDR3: CASSYSGEANEKLFF

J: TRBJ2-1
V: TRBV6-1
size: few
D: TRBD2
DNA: TGTGCCGGCAGCTCCGGGACTAGCGGGGGGTACGGCTTGAATGAGCAGTTCTTC
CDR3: CAGSSGTSGGYGLNEQFF

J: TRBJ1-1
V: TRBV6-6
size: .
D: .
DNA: TGTGCCAGCAATCCAGGGTTGAACACTGAAGCTTTCTTT
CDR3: CASNPGLNTEAFF

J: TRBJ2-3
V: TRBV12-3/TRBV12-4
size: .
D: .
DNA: TGTGCCAGCAAATCGGGACTCAACGCAGATACGCAGTATTTT
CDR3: CASKSGLNADTQYF

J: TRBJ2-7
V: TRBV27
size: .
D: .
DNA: TGTGCCGGCAGTTCTCGTAGGGTCGACGAGCAGTACTTC
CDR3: CAGSSRRVDEQYF

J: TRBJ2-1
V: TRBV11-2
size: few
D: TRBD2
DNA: TGTGCCAGCAGTAAGACCCCGACTAGCCGCAATGAGCAGTTCTTC
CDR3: CASSKTPTSRNEQFF

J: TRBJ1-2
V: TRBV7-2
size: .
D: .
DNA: TGTGCCAGCAGCTTGTCCAGGGGCGTTAACTATGGCTACACCTTC
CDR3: CASSLSRGVNYGYTF

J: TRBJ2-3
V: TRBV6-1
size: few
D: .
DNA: TGTGCCAGCATCAGGGGTCCAGGGGTTACAGATACGCAGTATTTT
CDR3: CASIRGPGVTDTQYF

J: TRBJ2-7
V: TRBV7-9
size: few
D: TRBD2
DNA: TGTGCCAGCAGCTCTGCGGGGGGGAGCTCCTACGAGCAGTACTTC
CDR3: CASSSAGGSSYEQYF

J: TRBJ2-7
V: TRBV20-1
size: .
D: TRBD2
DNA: TGCAGTGCTAGTGCGGGGGTCGAGCAGTACTTC
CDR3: CSASAGVEQYF

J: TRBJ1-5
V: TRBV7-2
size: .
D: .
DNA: TGTGCCAGCAGCCCCCTTTGGCCAGGGGGCAATCAGCCCCAGCATTTT
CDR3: CASSPLWPGGNQPQHF

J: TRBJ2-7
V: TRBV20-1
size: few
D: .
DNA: TGCAGTGCAAGGACAGCGAGCTCCTACGAGCAGTACTTC
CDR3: CSARTASSYEQYF

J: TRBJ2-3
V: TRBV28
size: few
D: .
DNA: TGTGCCAGCAGTCCTCCGATAGGCACAGATACGCAGTATTTT
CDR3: CASSPPIGTDTQYF

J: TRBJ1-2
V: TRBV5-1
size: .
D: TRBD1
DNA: TGCGCCAGCAGCTTGGGACAGGGGATACACTATGGCTACACCTTC
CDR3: CASSLGQGIHYGYTF

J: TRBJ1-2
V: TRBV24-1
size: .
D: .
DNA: TGTGCCACCAGTGATCCGAAGGGCTACACCTTC
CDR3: CATSDPKGYTF

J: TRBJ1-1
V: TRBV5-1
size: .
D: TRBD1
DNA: TGCGCCAGCAGAGATATCCGGACAGGGGCCACTGAAGCTTTCTTT
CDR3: CASRDIRTGATEAFF

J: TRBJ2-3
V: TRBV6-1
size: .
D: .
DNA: TGTGCCAGCAGTGAGGGCTGGGCAGCCGCGGGAGATACGCAGTATTTT
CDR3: CASSEGWAAAGDTQYF

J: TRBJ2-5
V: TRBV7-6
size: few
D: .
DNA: TGTGCCAGCAGCTTAGACCCGACGGGGACCCAGTACTTC
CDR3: CASSLDPTGTQYF

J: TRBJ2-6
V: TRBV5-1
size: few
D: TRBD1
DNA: TGCGCCAGCAGCTCGCCTGCGGGCAGGGGGCTGAGTGGGGCCAACGTCCTGACTTTC
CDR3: CASSSPAGRGLSGANVLTF

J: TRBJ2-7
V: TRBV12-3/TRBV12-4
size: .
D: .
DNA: TGTGCCAGCACCGCGGGCTACGAGCAGTACTTC
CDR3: CASTAGYEQYF

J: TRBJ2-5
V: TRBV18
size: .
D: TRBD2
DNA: TGTGCCAGCTCACCACGGGTAGCGGGGAATCTGGAAGAGACCCAGTACTTC
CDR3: CASSPRVAGNLEETQYF

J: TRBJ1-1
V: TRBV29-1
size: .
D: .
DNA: TGCAGCACCCATTTTGGGGTGACTGAAGCTTTCTTT
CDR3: CSTHFGVTEAFF

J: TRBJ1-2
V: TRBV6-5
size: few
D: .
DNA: TGTGCCAGCAGTTACAAGGCTAACTATGGCTACACCTTC
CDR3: CASSYKANYGYTF

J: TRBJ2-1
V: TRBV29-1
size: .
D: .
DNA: TGCAGCGTTGAAAGCGCCTACAATGAGCAGTTCTTC
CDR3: CSVESAYNEQFF

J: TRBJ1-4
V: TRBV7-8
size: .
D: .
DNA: TGTGCCAGCAGCTTAGAAAGGGCGGAGGAAAAGCTGTTTTTT
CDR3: CASSLERAEEKLFF

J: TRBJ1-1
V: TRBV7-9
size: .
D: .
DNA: TGTGCCAGCAGCCAGCGTTCGGGGAACACTGAAGCTTTCTTT
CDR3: CASSQRSGNTEAFF

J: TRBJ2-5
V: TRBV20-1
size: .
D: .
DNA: TGCAGTGCTAAAAAACAAGAGACCCAGTACTTC
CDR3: CSAKKQETQYF

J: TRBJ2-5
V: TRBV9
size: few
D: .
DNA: TGTGCCAGCAGCCCTCCTCCTGGGAGGCACCAAGAGACCCAGTACTTC
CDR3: CASSPPPGRHQETQYF

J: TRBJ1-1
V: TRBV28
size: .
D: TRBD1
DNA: TGTGCCAGCCTCTCCACAGGGGCCCTGAACACTGAAGCTTTCTTT
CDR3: CASLSTGALNTEAFF

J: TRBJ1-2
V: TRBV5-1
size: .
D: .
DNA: TGCGCCAGCAGCTTGGAAAGGGCCTTCTACACCTTC
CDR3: CASSLERAFYTF

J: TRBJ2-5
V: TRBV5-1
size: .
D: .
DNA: TGCGCCAGCAGCTTGGGACCCAGATCCCAAGAGACCCAGTACTTC
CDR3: CASSLGPRSQETQYF

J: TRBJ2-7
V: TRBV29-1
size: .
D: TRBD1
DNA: TGCAGCGTTGCCCCGACAGGGCGCTACAATGAGCAGTACTTC
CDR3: CSVAPTGRYNEQYF

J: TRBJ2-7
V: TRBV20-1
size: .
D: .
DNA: TGCAGTGGACAGGAGGACTCCTACGAGCAGTACTTC
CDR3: CSGQEDSYEQYF

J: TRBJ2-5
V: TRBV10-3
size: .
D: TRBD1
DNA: TGTGCCATCACCACGAACCCCCCCCGACAGGGACAGTACTTC
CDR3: CAITTNPPRQGQYF

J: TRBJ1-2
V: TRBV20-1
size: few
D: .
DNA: TGCAGTGCTAGTCCCCTTTCCGGGACCGGGACGCTTACGTATGGCTACACCTTC
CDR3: CSASPLSGTGTLTYGYTF

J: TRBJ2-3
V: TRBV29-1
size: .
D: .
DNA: TGCAGCGTTTTCTTGTGGGGGGAAGACGCAGATACGCAGTATTTT
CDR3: CSVFLWGEDADTQYF

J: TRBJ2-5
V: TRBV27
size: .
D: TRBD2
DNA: TGTGCCAGCAGCGGGCTAGCGGGGGGGCTAGAGACCCGGTACTTC
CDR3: CASSGLAGGLETRYF

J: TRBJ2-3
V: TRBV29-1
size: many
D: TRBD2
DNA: TGCAGCGTTGAAGCTAGCGGGGGACCGTACGGCATCACAGATACGCAGTATTTT
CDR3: CSVEASGGPYGITDTQYF

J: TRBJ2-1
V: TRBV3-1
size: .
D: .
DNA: TGTGCCAGCAGCCAAGTTGGAGGAGAATCCTACAATGAGCAGTTCTTC
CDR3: CASSQVGGESYNEQFF

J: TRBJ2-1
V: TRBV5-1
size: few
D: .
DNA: TGCGCCAGCAGACGCGACTGGAGCTCCTACAATGAGCAGTTCTTC
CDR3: CASRRDWSSYNEQFF

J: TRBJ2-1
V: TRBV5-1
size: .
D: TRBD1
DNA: TGCGCCAGCAGCGACAGGGGCGCTCAGTTCTTC
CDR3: CASSDRGAQFF

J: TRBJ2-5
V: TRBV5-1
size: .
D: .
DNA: TGCGCCAGCAGCACTTTGACAAGCCAAGAGACCCAGTACTTC
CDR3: CASSTLTSQETQYF